These 9 T cell receptor beta chains originate from one sample sequenced in a study of blood T cells in healthy people across ages. Primed by a sample-barcoded 5' primer and a J-beta primer mix, a second PCR proceeded for 7 to 11 cycles. From the 5' RACE reads, TCRdb called clonotypes with MiXCR, one entry per CDR3 protein. The repertoire holds 1.8 million or so distinct CDR3 sequences, with around 40% as singletons. Sequencing was carried out using blood. Source of these receptors: a human donor in good health.

This clonotype was picked up a small number of times. This chain connects TRBV7-9 to TRBJ2-7, with 7 positions matching TRBD1. V was pared by 5 bases and J by 2 bases, with 12 bases of the junction left unmatched. The CDR3 length is 16 residues. The germline V gene has CDR1 SEHNR and CDR2 FQNEAQ (reference sequence). CDR3 residues: CASSNPLTGTPYEQYF. The DNA for the CDR3 is TGTGCCAGCAGCAACCCCTTGACAGGGACCCCCTACGAGCAGTACTTC. Filled out from reference TRBV7-9 and TRBJ2-7, the complete variable domain reads DTGVSQNPRHKITKRGQNVTFRCDPISEHNRLYWYRQTLGQGPEFLTYFQNEAQLEKSRLLSDRFSAERPKGSFSTLEIQRTEQGDSAMYLCASSNPLTGTPYEQYFGPGTRLTVT.

The chain combines TRBV6-2 or TRBV6-3 with TRBJ1-1; D gene unclear. The germline V and J ends were trimmed by 4 bases and 11 bases, with 20 bases remaining between them. This CDR3 comprises 14 residues. Germline CDR1 reads MNHEY; CDR2 reads SVGEGT. This CDR3 reads CASSFLLHSTSAFF. The CDR3 DNA sequence: TGTGCCAGCAGTTTCCTACTCCATTCCACCTCCGCTTTCTTT.

The chain is built from TRBV20-1 and TRBJ2-1, with D perhaps matching TRBD1 (5 bases). This CDR3 is 14 amino acids long. Germline V CDR1 and CDR2: DFQATT, SNEGSKA (reference sequence). Deletions cut 4 bases from V and 5 bases from J, with 15 bases between. The CDR3 bases are TGCAGTGCTACCTCAGGGTTACCCAACAATGAGCAGTTCTTC. This sequence encodes CSATSGLPNNEQFF.

This clonotype came up once. This rearrangement joins TRBV2 to TRBJ2-7; the match to TRBD1 covers 10 bases. J lost 0 bases, V lost 8 bases, and 4 bases had no gene match. This CDR3 is built from 14 residues. Germline V gene lookup returns CDR1 SNHLY and CDR2 FYNNEI. The CDR3: CASPRTGGSYEQYF. The CDR3 bases are TGTGCCAGCCCGAGGACAGGGGGCTCCTACGAGCAGTACTTC.

This clonotype was recorded a few times. The rearrangement joins TRBV15 to TRBJ2-5; 9 bases align to TRBD2. There are 13 residues in the CDR3. Trimming cost V 4 bases and J 5 bases; bases outside gene matches: 2. Germline loops: CDR1 LNHNV, CDR2 YYDKDF (reference sequence). Written as DNA, the CDR3 is TGTGCCACCAGCATGCGGGAGGGGGAGACCCAGTACTTC. Its translation is CATSMREGETQYF.

The chain is built from TRBV12-3 or TRBV12-4 and TRBJ2-5; perhaps TRBD2 as D (6 bases). The CDR3 covers 15 residues. The V end was cut by 8 bases, the J end by 4 bases, with 20 bases between. CDR3 in amino acids: CASRPWGRGGETQYF. The DNA of the CDR3 is TGTGCCAGCCGTCCCTGGGGTAGGGGAGGAGAGACCCAGTACTTC.

This chain links TRBV7-2 with TRBJ2-1; D unresolved. Trimming removed 0 bases from V and 8 bases from J, with 5 bases in between. The germline gives CDR1 SGHTA, CDR2 FQGNSA. The CDR3 sequence is 12 residues long. The CDR3 coding sequence is TGTGCCAGCAGCTTAGCGCCGGATGAGCAGTTCTTC. It codes for CASSLAPDEQFF.

This clonotype was found a few times. The chain has TRBV7-8 and TRBJ2-7, with 8 bases that match TRBD1. CDR1 is SGHVS, CDR2 FQNEAQ, per germline. The CDR3 extends over 15 amino acids. V was clipped by 6 bases and J by 6 bases; unmatched bases: 13. DNA of the CDR3: TGTGCCAGCAGATTCGGAGACAGGGGTGGTGGCGAGCAGTACTTC. This translates into CASRFGDRGGGEQYF.

This clonotype was observed a few times. The chain joins TRBV9 to TRBJ2-7; D possibly corresponds to TRBD2 (6 bases). Germline-derived CDR1 and CDR2 are SGDLS and YYNGEE. V lost 0 bases and J 6 bases, leaving 10 bases between the germline ends. The CDR3 sequence is 13 residues long. The CDR3 bases are TGTGCCAGCAGCGTAGGGGGGGAGAGCGAGCAGTACTTC. Amino acids: CASSVGGESEQYF.